These 24 T cell receptor beta chains share one sample of origin, sequenced in a study of cytomegalovirus exposure and HLA in healthy donors. PCR employed 60 Vbeta and 13 Jbeta primers. Sequencing was performed with immunoSEQ multiplex PCR; in TCRdb, only in-frame clones are kept and a portion is missing. Of nearly 110,000 clones detected, roughly 70% appear once; the ten largest clones hold 12% to 15%. The sequencing sample was made of PBMCs. These receptors came from a woman in her 40s in good health and CMV-seropositive.

On this clone: At one end, the junction sequence differs from germline, possibly due to a read error. This sequence joins TRBV7-7 and TRBJ2-3, with 10 bases matching TRBD2. CDR3 size: 14 residues. CDR1 and CDR2 from the germline V gene are SSHAT and FNYEAQ (reference sequence). The CDR3 sequence: CASSLAGGGDTQYF. The CDR3 DNA follows: TGTGCTAGCAGTTTAGCGGGGGGAGGAGATACGCAGTATTTT. Using reference TRBV7-7 and TRBJ2-3 for the parts outside the CDR3, the full variable domain is GAGVSQSPRYKVTKRGQDVTLRCDPISSHATLYWYQQALGQGPEFLTYFNYEAQPDKSGLPSDRFSAERPEGSISTLTIQRTEQRDSAMYRCASSLAGGGDTQYFGPGTRLTVL.

This clone was seen a single time. This sequence joins TRBV5-1 and TRBJ2-2; 11 bases line up with TRBD2. The CDR3 sequence is 17 residues long. Germline CDR1 SGHRS, CDR2 YFSETQ. Losses at the gene ends were 1 base for V and 0 bases for J; bases not matched to a gene: 2. The CDR3 loop is CASSLRSGGANTGELFF. The CDR3 DNA follows: TGCGCCAGCAGCTTGCGTAGCGGGGGGGCGAACACCGGGGAGCTGTTTTTT.

The J gene is TRBJ2-1, the V gene TRBV4-1, with TRBD1 matching over 8 bases. Germline V gives CDR1 MGHRA, CDR2 YSYEKL. With 0 bases clipped from V and 3 bases from J, the junction kept 4 bases outside the gene matches. This CDR3 has 16 residues. The CDR3: CASSQEEGQVYNEQFF. CDR3 coding DNA: TGCGCCAGCAGCCAAGAAGAGGGACAGGTCTACAATGAGCAGTTCTTC.

The chain is built from TRBV30 and TRBJ1-5; the match to TRBD1 covers 7 bases. Trimming removed 6 bases from V and 1 base from J; junction bases left unmatched: 12. The CDR3 sequence is 16 residues long. Germline lookup yields CDR1 GTSNPN and CDR2 SVGIG (reference sequence). CDR3 residues: CACFWDSMMSNQPQHF. CDR3 DNA sequence: TGTGCCTGCTTCTGGGACAGCATGATGAGCAATCAGCCCCAGCATTTT.

The chain has TRBV5-1 and TRBJ1-2, with 8 bases matching TRBD1. Germline V gives CDR1 SGHRS, CDR2 YFSETQ. V was clipped by 0 bases and J by 7 bases; unmatched bases: 5. The CDR3 has 14 amino acids. The CDR3: CASSLGWTGSGYTF. The CDR3 coding sequence is TGCGCCAGCAGCTTGGGGTGGACAGGGAGTGGCTACACCTTC.

This chain links TRBV18 with TRBJ1-3, with 7 bases that match TRBD1. The CDR3 is 15 residues long. The trim removed 5 bases at V and 2 bases at J, leaving 6 bases unmatched. Looked up from germline, CDR1 is KGHSH and CDR2 is LQKENI. CDR3 sequence (DNA): TGTGCCAGCTCATCCCAGGGGGTCCCTGGAAACACCATATATTTT. This translates into CASSSQGVPGNTIYF.

The J gene is TRBJ1-6, the V gene TRBV27; the match to TRBD1 covers 8 bases. This CDR3 is built from 15 residues. Germline loops: CDR1 MNHEY, CDR2 SMNVEV (reference sequence). Trimming cost V 5 bases and J 7 bases; bases outside gene matches: 7. The CDR3 is CASSIGTGRNSPLHF. CDR3 in DNA: TGTGCCAGCAGTATAGGGACAGGCCGGAATTCACCCCTCCACTTT.

This clone appeared a few times. The rearrangement uses TRBV27 and TRBJ1-2; TRBD1 agrees at 9 bases. Per the germline V gene, CDR1 is MNHEY and CDR2 is SMNVEV (reference sequence). This CDR3 has 14 amino acids. The trim removed 2 bases at V and 3 bases at J, leaving 1 base unmatched. The CDR3, as DNA: TGTGCCAGCAGTTTAGGGACAGGGCACTATGGCTACACCTTC. It codes for CASSLGTGHYGYTF.

The rearrangement links TRBV12-2 to TRBJ1-2. TRBV12-2 is a documented pseudogene. The CDR3 runs 15 residues. CDR3 region: CASRVLDTGNYGYTF. In DNA form, the CDR3 reads TGTGCAAGTCGCGTCCTTGACACGGGAAACTATGGCTACACCTTC.

The chain links TRBV6-6 to TRBJ1-5; D uncertain. The germline V and J ends were trimmed by 5 bases and 6 bases, with 11 bases remaining between them. This CDR3 region has 13 residues. Germline CDR1 is MNHNY and CDR2 is SVGAGI (reference sequence). The CDR3 sequence: CASSPFAGQPQHF. Here the CDR3 DNA reads TGTGCCAGCAGTCCCTTTGCGGGTCAGCCCCAGCATTTT.

The chain employs TRBV7-2 and TRBJ1-3; D remains ambiguous. V dropped 1 base and J dropped 8 bases, with 12 bases sitting between them. The CDR3 is 14 residues long. Per the germline V gene, CDR1 is SGHTA and CDR2 is FQGNSA. CDR3 in amino acids: CASSLGLARDTIYF. The CDR3, as DNA: TGTGCCAGCAGCTTAGGGCTAGCTCGAGACACCATATATTTT.

The V and J genes are TRBV18 and TRBJ1-4, with D tentatively TRBD1 (6 bases). The V and J ends lost 8 bases and 0 bases respectively, with 19 bases between them. Per the germline V gene, CDR1 is KGHSH and CDR2 is LQKENI. The CDR3 covers 17 residues. CDR3 sequence reads: CASTGQSNFATNEKLFF. CDR3 in DNA: TGTGCCAGCACCGGACAGTCCAATTTTGCAACTAATGAAAAACTGTTTTTT.

The V gene is TRBV19, the J gene TRBJ1-5; the D is unclear. This CDR3 is 15 amino acids long. CDR1 is LNHDA, CDR2 SQIVND, per germline (reference sequence). Trimming removed 10 bases at V and 1 base at J, with 17 bases between. The CDR3 DNA is TGTGCCACCTCGTTCGGAGGGTTCAGCAATCAGCCCCAGCATTTT. This sequence encodes CATSFGGFSNQPQHF.

The chain carries TRBV18 and TRBJ1-4; 9 bases match TRBD1. The trim removed 6 bases at V and 7 bases at J, leaving 9 bases unmatched. Germline values: CDR1 KGHSH, CDR2 LQKENI. The CDR3 has 15 amino acids. The CDR3 loop reads CASSRTGTGSEKLFF. The CDR3 DNA reads TGTGCCAGCTCCCGGACCGGGACAGGGAGTGAAAAACTGTTTTTT.

This chain uses TRBV27 with TRBJ2-6; D not certain. The CDR3 loop spans 17 amino acids. The germline gives CDR1 MNHEY, CDR2 SMNVEV (reference sequence). V lost 3 bases to trimming and J lost 0 bases, with 12 bases between them. CDR3 in DNA: TGTGCCAGCAGTTTTCGCCTTGGAGACTCTGGGGCCAACGTCCTGACTTTC. Translation: CASSFRLGDSGANVLTF.

V gene TRBV29-1 combines with J gene TRBJ2-7, with a tentative D call TRBD2 (7 bases). The CDR3 is 15 residues long. Trimming stripped 5 bases from V and 2 bases from J, with 19 bases between. Germline V gene data show CDR1 as SQVTM and CDR2 as ANQGSEA. The CDR3 DNA is TGCAGCGTTCGGAGGGGGGGCGACCCAACCTACGAGCAGTACTTC. Translated, it gives CSVRRGGDPTYEQYF.

The chain employs TRBV2 and TRBJ1-1; 9 bases fit TRBD1. The J segment lost 4 bases and the V segment lost 1 base, leaving 4 bases of the junction unmatched. In germline, CDR1 is SNHLY, CDR2 FYNNEI. The CDR3 contains 15 residues. The CDR3 nucleotides read TGTGCCAGCAGTGAAGTAGGACAGGGGAGCACTGAAGCTTTCTTT. Translated: CASSEVGQGSTEAFF.

V is TRBV5-4 and J is TRBJ2-3; 11 bases align to TRBD2. V gave up 3 bases and J gave up 0 bases; unmatched junction bases: 9. The V gene's germline CDR1 is SGHNT and CDR2 YYREEE (reference sequence). The CDR3 loop spans 18 amino acids. The chain's CDR3 is CASSSLLAGGPSTDTQYF. Here the CDR3 DNA reads TGTGCCAGCAGCTCATTGCTAGCGGGGGGACCTAGCACAGATACGCAGTATTTT.

This clone was counted a single time. J is TRBJ1-1 and V is TRBV6-5; D is unclear. CDR1 and CDR2 from the germline V gene are MNHEY and SVGAGI. Trimming took 6 bases from V and 0 from J, leaving 11 bases between them. This CDR3 is built from 14 residues. DNA for the CDR3: TGTGCCAGCAGAATAGCAGCTATGAACACTGAAGCTTTCTTT. Amino acids: CASRIAAMNTEAFF.

This chain uses TRBV30 with TRBJ1-2; D is unclear. The V end was cut by 0 bases, the J end by 5 bases, with 7 bases between. CDR1 and CDR2 (germline): GTSNPN, SVGIG (reference sequence). This CDR3 region has 12 residues. CDR3 nucleotide sequence: TGTGCCTGGAGTGTAAACAGTTATGGCTACACCTTC. This translates into CAWSVNSYGYTF.

A few counts support this clone. The rearrangement uses TRBV30 and TRBJ2-1, with TRBD1 as a possible D gene (6 bases). CDR1 is GTSNPN and CDR2 is SVGIG in the germline V gene (reference sequence). The CDR3 extends over 14 amino acids. V gave up 1 base and J gave up 10 bases, with 17 bases separating them. CDR3 nucleotide sequence: TGTGCCTGGAGTGGCCAGGGGCTTGGGGGCGAGCAGTTCTTC. It specifies CAWSGQGLGGEQFF.

The V call is TRBV5-6, the J call TRBJ1-2, with D unresolved. V shed 0 bases and J shed 0 bases, with 9 bases lying between them. The length of the CDR3 is 15 residues. Germline V gene sequence: CDR1 SGHDT, CDR2 YYEEEE. CDR3 loop: CASSLDTTANYGYTF. The CDR3, as DNA: TGTGCCAGCAGCTTGGACACGACTGCTAACTATGGCTACACCTTC. Full variable domain (missing parts from reference TRBV5-6 and TRBJ1-2): DAGVTQSPTHLIKTRGQQVTLRCSPKSGHDTVSWYQQALGQGPQFIFQYYEEEERQRGNFPDRFSGHQFPNYSSELNVNALLLGDSALYLCASSLDTTANYGYTFGSGTRLTVV.

In DNA form, the CDR3 reads TGTGCCTCCTACAGGGGCGATTGGAATTCACCCCTCCACTTT. It is translated as CASYRGDWNSPLHF. The chain uses TRBV30 and TRBJ1-6; 7 bases agree with TRBD1. CDR1 GTSNPN and CDR2 SVGIG come from the germline V gene (reference sequence). The V gene end was trimmed by 7 bases and the J gene end by 7 bases; junction bases not matched to a gene: 10. This CDR3 comprises 14 residues.

CDR3 in DNA: TGTGCCAGCAGTTTGGCAGGGAACACTGAAGCTTTCTTT. Its protein is CASSLAGNTEAFF. This chain connects TRBV28 to TRBJ1-1; D is ambiguous. The CDR3 loop spans 13 amino acids. V dropped 3 bases and J dropped 1 base, with 6 bases sitting between them. Germline values: CDR1 MDHEN, CDR2 SYDVKM.